A single sample gave rise to the 8 T cell receptor beta chains below, sequenced in a study of stem cell transplantation in POMP-related autoinflammatory disease. Repertoires were generated with immunoSEQ multiplex PCR, while TCRdb's copy carries only in-frame clones and drops some. The sample shows 20,000 to 30,000 clones, more than 75% of them seen only once. The specimen was CD4+ T cells from PBMCs, collected before stem cell transplantation. The receptors stem from a human donor with POMP-related autoinflammation and immune dysregulation (PRAID).

The J gene is TRBJ2-7, the V gene TRBV4-1; D is perhaps TRBD1 (6 bases). Germline V lookup: CDR1 MGHRA, CDR2 YSYEKL. Trimming cost V 4 bases and J 0 bases, with 10 bases left between them. The CDR3 contains 14 residues. The DNA of the CDR3 is TGCGCCAGCAGCCCGGACAGTTTCTCCTACGAGCAGTACTTC. Its protein is CASSPDSFSYEQYF.

The chain uses TRBV29-1 and TRBJ2-1, with 7 bases identical to TRBD2. Germline loops: CDR1 SQVTM, CDR2 ANQGSEA. V lost 8 bases to trimming and J lost 0 bases; unmatched junction nucleotides: 22. The CDR3 totals 19 residues. CDR3 amino acids: CSFIWPSTGGGSSYNEQFF. In nucleotides, the CDR3 is TGCAGCTTTATATGGCCCTCGACGGGAGGAGGAAGCTCCTACAATGAGCAGTTCTTC.

The rearrangement links TRBV10-3 to TRBJ1-2, with D perhaps TRBD1 (6 bases). CDR1 and CDR2 from the germline V gene are ENHRY and SYGVKD. CDR3 length equals 16 residues. Trimming cost V 0 bases and J 1 base, with 12 bases left between them. CDR3 DNA sequence: TGTGCCATCAGTGAGTCAGGGGGGACGTATAACTATGGCTACACCTTC. Translating gives CAISESGGTYNYGYTF.

The chain carries TRBV6-1 and TRBJ2-5; 7 bases agree with TRBD2. The end of the DNA fits TRBJ2-7 better, so the J call may be wrong. Germline-derived CDR1 and CDR2 are MNHNS and SASEGT. This CDR3 contains 15 residues. The CDR3 loop is CASSGSIGGNYEQYF. CDR3 sequence (DNA): TGTGCCAGCAGTGGATCGATCGGGGGGAACTACGAGCAGTACTTC.

The rearrangement joins TRBV5-1 to TRBJ2-7, with 8 bases that match TRBD1. After removal of 4 bases from V and 1 base from J, the junction contained 4 bases not matched to a gene. CDR3 length equals 14 residues. CDR1 is SGHRS, CDR2 YFSETQ, per germline. The CDR3 sequence is CASSPGQGSYEQYF. The CDR3 DNA reads as TGCGCCAGCAGCCCCGGACAGGGATCCTACGAGCAGTACTTC.

The rearrangement joins TRBV27 to TRBJ2-3; D may be TRBD1 or TRBD2 (5 bases each). Trimming cost V 2 bases and J 6 bases, with 15 bases left between them. From germline, CDR1 is MNHEY and CDR2 SMNVEV (reference sequence). This CDR3 region has 15 residues. Here the CDR3 reads CASSLRGDSWDTQYF. The CDR3 region has the DNA TGTGCCAGCAGTTTAAGAGGGGATAGTTGGGATACGCAGTATTTT.

The sample holds one count of this clone. The chain combines TRBV18 with TRBJ1-1, with a possible D match to TRBD1 (5 bases). The V end lost 5 bases, the J end lost 1 base, and 17 bases lay between the germline ends. Per germline, CDR1 KGHSH and CDR2 LQKENI. The CDR3 is 16 residues long. CDR3 protein: CASSSQGGGANTEAFF. DNA of the CDR3: TGTGCCAGCTCATCGCAGGGAGGCGGTGCGAACACTGAAGCTTTCTTT.

This rearrangement joins TRBV6-5 to TRBJ2-1; D remains unclear. The V gene lost 2 bases and the J gene lost 9 bases, with 8 bases spanning the gap. The CDR3 runs 12 residues. The V gene's germline CDR1 is MNHEY and CDR2 SVGAGI. CDR3 amino acids: CASSYGRAEQFF. Written as DNA, the CDR3 is TGTGCCAGCAGTTACGGTAGGGCTGAGCAGTTCTTC.